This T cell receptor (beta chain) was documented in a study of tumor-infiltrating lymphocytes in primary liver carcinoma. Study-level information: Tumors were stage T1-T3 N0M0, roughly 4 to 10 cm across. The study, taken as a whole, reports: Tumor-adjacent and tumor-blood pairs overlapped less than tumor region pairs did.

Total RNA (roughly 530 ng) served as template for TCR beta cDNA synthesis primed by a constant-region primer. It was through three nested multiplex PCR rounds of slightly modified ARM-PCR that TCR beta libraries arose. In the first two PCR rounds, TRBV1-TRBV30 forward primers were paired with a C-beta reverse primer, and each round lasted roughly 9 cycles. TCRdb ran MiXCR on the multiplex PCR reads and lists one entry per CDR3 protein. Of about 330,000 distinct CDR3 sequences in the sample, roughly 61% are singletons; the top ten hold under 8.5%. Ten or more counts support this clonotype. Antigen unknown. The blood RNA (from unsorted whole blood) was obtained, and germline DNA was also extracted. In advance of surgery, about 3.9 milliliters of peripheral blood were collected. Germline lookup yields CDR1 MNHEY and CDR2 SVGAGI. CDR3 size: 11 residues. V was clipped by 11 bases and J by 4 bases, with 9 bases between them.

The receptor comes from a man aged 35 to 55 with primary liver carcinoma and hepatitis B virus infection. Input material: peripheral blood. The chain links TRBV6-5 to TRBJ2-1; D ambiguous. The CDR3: CADKFYNEQFF. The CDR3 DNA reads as TGTGCCGACAAGTTTTACAATGAGCAGTTCTTC.